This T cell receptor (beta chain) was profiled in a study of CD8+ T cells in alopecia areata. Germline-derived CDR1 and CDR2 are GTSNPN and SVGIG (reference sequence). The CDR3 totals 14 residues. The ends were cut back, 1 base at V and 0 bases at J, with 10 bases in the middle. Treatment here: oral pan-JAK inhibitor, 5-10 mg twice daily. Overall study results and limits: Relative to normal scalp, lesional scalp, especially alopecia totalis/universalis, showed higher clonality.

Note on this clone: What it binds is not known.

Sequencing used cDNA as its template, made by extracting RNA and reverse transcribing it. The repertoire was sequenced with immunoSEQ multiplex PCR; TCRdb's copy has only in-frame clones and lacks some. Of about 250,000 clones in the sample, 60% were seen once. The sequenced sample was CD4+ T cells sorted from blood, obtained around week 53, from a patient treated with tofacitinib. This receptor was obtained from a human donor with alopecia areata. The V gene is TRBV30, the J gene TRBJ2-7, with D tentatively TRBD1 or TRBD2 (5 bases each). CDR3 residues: CAWSGDRSSYEQYF. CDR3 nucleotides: TGTGCCTGGAGTGGGGACCGGAGCTCCTACGAGCAGTACTTC. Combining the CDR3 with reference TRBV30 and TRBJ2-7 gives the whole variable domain SQTIHQWPATLVQPVGSPLSLECTVEGTSNPNLYWYRQAAGRGLQLLFYSVGIGQISSEVPQNLSASRPQDRQFILSSKKLLLSDSGFYLCAWSGDRSSYEQYFGPGTRLTVT.